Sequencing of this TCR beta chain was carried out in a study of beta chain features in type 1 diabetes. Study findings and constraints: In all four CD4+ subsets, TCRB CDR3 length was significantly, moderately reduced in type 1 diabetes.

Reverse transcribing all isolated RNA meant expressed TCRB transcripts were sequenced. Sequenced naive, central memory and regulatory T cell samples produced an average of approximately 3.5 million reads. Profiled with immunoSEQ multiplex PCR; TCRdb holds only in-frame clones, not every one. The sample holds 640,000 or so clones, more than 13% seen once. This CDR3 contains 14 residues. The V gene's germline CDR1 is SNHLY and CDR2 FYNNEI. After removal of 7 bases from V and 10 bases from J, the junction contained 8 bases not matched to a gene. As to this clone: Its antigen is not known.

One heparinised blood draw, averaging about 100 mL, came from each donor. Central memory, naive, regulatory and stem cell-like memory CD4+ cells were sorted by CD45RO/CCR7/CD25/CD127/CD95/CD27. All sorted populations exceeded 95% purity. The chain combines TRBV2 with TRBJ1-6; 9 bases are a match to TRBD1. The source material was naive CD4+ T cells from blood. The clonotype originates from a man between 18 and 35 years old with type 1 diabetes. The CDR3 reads CASTLQGAISPLHF. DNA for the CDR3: TGTGCCAGCACTTTACAGGGGGCAATATCACCCCTCCACTTT.